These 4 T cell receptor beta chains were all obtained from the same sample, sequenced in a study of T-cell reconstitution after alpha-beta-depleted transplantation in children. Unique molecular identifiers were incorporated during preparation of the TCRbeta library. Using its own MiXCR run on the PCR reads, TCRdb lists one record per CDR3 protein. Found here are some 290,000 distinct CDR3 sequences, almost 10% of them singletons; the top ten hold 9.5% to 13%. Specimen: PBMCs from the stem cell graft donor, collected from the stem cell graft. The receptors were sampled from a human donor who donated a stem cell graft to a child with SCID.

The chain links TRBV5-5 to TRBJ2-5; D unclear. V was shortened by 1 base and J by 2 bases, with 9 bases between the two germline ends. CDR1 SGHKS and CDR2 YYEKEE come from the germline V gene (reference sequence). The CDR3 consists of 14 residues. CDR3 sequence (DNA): TGTGCCAGCAGCTTGTGGCTGGTGCAAGAGACCCAGTACTTC. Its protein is CASSLWLVQETQYF.

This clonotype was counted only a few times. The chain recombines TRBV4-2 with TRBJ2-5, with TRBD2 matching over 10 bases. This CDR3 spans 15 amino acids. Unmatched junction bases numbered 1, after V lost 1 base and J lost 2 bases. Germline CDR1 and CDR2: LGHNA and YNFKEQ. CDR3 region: CASSQVAGGQETQYF. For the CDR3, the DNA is TGTGCCAGCAGCCAAGTAGCGGGGGGTCAAGAGACCCAGTACTTC.

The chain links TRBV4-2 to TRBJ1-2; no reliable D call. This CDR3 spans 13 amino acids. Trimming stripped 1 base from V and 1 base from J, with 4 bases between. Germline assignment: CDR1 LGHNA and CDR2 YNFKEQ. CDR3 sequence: CASSQGGNYGYTF. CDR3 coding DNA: TGTGCCAGCAGCCAAGGGGGTAACTATGGCTACACCTTC.

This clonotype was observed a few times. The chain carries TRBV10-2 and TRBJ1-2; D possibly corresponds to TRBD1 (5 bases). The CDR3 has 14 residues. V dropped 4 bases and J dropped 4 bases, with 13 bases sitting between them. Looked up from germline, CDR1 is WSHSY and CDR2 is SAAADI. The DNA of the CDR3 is TGCGCCAGCAGTGCGGTTCCGGACACCTATGGCTACACCTTC. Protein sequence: CASSAVPDTYGYTF.